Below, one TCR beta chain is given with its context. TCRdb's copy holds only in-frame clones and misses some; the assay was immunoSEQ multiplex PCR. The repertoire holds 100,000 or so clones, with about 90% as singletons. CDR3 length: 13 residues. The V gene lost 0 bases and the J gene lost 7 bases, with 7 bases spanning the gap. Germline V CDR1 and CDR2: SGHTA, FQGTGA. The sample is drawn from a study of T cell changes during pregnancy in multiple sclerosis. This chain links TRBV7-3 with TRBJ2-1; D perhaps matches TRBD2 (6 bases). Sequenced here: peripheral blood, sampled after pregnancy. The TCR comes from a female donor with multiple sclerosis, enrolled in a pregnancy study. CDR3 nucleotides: TGTGCCAGCAGCTTAACGGGGAGGAATGAGCAGTTCTTC. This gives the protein CASSLTGRNEQFF.